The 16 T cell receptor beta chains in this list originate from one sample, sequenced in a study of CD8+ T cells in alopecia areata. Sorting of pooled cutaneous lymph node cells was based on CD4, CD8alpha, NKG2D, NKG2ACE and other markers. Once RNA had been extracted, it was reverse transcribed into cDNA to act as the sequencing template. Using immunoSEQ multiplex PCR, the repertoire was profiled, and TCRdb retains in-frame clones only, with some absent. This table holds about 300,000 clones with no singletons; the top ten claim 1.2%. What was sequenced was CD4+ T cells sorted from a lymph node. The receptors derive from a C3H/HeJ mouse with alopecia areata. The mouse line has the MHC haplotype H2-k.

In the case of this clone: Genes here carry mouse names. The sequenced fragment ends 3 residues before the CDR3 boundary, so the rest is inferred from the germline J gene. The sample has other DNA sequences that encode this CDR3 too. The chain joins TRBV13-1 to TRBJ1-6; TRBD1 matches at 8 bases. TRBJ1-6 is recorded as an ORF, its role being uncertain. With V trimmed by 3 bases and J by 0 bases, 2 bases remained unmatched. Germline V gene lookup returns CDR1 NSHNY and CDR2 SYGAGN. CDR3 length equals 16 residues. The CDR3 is CASSADRGSYNSPLYF. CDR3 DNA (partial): TGTGCCAGCAGTGCAGACAGGGGTTCCTATAATTCGCCC.

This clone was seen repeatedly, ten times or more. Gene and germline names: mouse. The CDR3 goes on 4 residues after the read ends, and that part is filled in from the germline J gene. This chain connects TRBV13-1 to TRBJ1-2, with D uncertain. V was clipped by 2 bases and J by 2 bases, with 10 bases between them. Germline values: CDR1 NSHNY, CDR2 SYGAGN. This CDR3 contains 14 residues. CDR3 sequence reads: CASSETRGNSDYTF. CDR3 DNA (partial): TGTGCCAGCAGTGAGACAAGAGGCAACTCC.

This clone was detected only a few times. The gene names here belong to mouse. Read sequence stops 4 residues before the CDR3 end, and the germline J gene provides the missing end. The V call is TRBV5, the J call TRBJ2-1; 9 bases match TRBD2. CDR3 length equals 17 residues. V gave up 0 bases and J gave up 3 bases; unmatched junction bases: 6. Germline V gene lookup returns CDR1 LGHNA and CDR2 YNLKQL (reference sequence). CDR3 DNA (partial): TGTGCCAGCAGCCAAGATCTTGGACTGGGGATCTATGCT. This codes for CASSQDLGLGIYA. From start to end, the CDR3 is CASSQDLGLGIYAEQFF.

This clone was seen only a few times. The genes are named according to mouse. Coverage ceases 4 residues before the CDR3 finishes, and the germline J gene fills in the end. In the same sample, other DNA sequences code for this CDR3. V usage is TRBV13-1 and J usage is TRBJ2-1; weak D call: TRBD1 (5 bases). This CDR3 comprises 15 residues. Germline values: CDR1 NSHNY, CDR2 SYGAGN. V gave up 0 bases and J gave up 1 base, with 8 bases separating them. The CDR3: CASSDEGQNYAEQFF. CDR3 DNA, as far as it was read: TGTGCCAGCAGTGATGAAGGACAAAACTATGCT.

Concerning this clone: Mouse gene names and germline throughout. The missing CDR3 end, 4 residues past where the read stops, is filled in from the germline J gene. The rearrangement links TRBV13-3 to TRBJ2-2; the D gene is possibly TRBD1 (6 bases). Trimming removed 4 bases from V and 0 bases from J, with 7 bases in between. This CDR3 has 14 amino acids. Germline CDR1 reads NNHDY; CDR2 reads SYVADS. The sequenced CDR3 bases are TGTGCCAGCAGTACAGGGTCAAACACCGGG. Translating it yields CASSTGSNTG. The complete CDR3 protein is CASSTGSNTGQLYF.

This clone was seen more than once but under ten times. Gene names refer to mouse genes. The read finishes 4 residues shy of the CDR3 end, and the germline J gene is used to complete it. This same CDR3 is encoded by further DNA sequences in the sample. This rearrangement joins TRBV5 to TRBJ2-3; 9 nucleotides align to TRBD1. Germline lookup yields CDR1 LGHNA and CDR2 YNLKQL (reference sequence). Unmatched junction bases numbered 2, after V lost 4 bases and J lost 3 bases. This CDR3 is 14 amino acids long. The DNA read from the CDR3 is TGTGCCAGCAGCCCCGGACAGGGGGCAGAA. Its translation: CASSPGQGAE. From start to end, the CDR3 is CASSPGQGAETLYF.

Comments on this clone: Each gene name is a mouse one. CDR3 bases read: TGTGCCAGCGGGTCCTACTGGGGGGGTCAAGAC. Translated, it gives CASGSYWGGQD. The complete CDR3 sequence is CASGSYWGGQDTQYF. The rearrangement links TRBV13-2 to TRBJ2-5; 10 bases align to TRBD2. The sequence runs out 4 residues before the end of the CDR3; the remainder is reconstructed from the germline J gene. This CDR3 contains 15 residues. Germline loops: CDR1 NNHNN, CDR2 SYGAGS (reference sequence). The V and J ends lost 5 bases and 3 bases, in that order; junction bases with no gene match: 6.

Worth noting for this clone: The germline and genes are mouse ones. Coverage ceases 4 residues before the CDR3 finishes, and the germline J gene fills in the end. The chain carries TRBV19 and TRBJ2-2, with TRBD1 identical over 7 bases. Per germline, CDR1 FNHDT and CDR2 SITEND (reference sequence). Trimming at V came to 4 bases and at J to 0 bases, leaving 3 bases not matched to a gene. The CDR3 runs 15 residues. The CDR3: CASSPDRSNTGQLYF. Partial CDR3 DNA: TGTGCCAGCAGTCCGGACAGGTCAAACACCGGG.

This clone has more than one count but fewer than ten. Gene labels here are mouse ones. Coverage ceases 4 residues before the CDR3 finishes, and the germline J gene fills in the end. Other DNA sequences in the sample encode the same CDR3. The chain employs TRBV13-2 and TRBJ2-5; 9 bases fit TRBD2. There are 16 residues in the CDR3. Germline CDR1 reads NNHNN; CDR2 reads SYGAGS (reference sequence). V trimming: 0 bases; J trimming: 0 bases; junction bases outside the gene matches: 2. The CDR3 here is CASGDALGGNQDTQYF. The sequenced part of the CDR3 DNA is TGTGCCAGCGGTGATGCTCTGGGGGGGAACCAAGAC.

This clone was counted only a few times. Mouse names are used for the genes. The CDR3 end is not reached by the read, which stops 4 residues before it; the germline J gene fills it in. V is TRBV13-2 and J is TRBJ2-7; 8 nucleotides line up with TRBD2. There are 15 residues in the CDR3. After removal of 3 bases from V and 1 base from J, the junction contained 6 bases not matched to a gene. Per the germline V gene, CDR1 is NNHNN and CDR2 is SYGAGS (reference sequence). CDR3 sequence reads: CASGGHWGRSYEQYF. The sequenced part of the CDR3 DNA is TGTGCCAGCGGTGGTCACTGGGGGAGATCCTAT.

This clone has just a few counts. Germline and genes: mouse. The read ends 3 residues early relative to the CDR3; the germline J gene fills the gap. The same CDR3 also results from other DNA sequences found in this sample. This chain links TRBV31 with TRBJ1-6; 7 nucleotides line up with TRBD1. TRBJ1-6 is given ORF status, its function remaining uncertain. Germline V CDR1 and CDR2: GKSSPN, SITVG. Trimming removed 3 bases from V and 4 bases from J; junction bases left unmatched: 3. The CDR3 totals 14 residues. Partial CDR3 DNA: TGTGCCTGGAGCCCACAGGGGTATAATTCGCCC. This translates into CAWSPQGYNSP. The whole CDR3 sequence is CAWSPQGYNSPLYF.

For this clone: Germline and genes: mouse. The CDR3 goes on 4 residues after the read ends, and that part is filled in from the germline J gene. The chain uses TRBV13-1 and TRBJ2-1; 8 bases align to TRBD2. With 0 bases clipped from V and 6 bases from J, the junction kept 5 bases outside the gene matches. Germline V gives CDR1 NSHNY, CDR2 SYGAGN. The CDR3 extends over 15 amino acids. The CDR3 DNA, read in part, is TGTGCCAGCAGTGATGGTGGGGGGGATTTTGCT. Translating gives CASSDGGGDFA. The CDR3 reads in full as CASSDGGGDFAEQFF.

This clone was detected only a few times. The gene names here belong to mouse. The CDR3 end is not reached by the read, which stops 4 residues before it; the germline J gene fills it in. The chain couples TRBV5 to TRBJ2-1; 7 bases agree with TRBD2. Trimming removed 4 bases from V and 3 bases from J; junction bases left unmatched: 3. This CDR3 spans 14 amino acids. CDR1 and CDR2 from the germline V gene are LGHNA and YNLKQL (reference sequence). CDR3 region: CASSRWGVYAEQFF. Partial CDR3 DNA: TGTGCCAGCAGCCGTTGGGGGGTCTATGCT.

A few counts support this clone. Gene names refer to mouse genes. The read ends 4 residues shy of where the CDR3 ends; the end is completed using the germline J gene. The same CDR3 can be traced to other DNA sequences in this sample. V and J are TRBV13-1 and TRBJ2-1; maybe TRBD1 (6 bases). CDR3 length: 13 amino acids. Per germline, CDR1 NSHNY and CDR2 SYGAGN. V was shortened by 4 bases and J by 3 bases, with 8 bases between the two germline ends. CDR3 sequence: CASSRDIYAEQFF. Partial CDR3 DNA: TGTGCCAGCAGTAGGGACATCTATGCT.

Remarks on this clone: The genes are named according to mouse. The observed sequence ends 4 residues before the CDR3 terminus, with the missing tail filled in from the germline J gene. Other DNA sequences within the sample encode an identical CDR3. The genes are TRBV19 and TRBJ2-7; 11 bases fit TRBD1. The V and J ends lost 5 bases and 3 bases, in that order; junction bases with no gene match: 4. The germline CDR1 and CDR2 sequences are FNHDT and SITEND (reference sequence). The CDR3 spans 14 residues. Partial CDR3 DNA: TGTGCCAGCAGCCCCGGGACAGGGGGCTAT. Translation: CASSPGTGGY. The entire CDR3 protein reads CASSPGTGGYEQYF.

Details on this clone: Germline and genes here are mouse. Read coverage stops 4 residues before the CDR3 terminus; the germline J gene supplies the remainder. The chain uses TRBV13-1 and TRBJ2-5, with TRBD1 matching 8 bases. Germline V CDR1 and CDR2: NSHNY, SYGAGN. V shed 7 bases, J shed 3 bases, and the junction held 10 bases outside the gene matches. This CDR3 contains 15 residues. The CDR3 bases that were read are TGTGCCAGCGGCCCCGACAGGGGAGGGCAAGAC. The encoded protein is CASGPDRGGQD. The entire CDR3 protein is CASGPDRGGQDTQYF.